This entry concerns a single TCR beta chain. This sample stems from a study of shared clonotypes between healthy human individuals. Looked up from germline, CDR1 is MDHEN and CDR2 is SYDVKM. The CDR3 consists of 17 residues. V gave up 4 bases and J gave up 6 bases; unmatched junction bases: 10. TCRdb's table, derived via immunoSEQ multiplex PCR, lists solely in-frame clones and lacks some. This table has 450,000 to 500,000 clones, roughly 80% appearing once. The sample comprised PBMCs. The TCR was taken from a woman aged 40 to 50 in good health. Some clones in this sample may be carry-over from other donors' samples. The chain links TRBV28 to TRBJ2-2; TRBD1 matches at 11 bases. The CDR3: CASSSRGGQGASGELFF. The CDR3, as DNA: TGTGCCAGCAGTTCCCGAGGCGGACAGGGGGCCTCCGGGGAGCTGTTTTTT. Full variable domain (missing parts from reference TRBV28 and TRBJ2-2): DVKVTQSSRYLVKRTGEKVFLECVQDMDHENMFWYRQDPGLGLRLIYFSYDVKMKEKGDIPEGYSVSREKKERFSLILESASTNQTSMYLCASSSRGGQGASGELFFGEGSRLTVL.